These T cell receptor beta chains were read from a single sample in a study of breast tumors, draining lymph nodes, adjacent tissues. TCRdb itself ran the multiplex PCR reads through MiXCR, one entry per CDR3 protein. The sample holds about 66,000 distinct CDR3 sequences, around 43% seen once. Material: breast tumor tissue. The origin of the receptors is a female donor with breast cancer. Some clones in this sample may be carry-over from other donors' samples. Each CDR3 is given with its conserved first and last residue. Clone size is shown for a subset of rows, as once, few, many or a class of expanded clone.

TRBV6-6	TRBJ2-3	NA	CASKEGRSDTDTQYF
TRBV29-1	TRBJ2-3	many	CSVVADMVSFAQYF
TRBV9	TRBJ2-3	NA	CASSEPVPGGTTDTQYF
TRBV5-5	TRBJ1-2	NA	CASSLQQGPYGYTF
TRBV4-2	TRBJ2-1	NA	CASSQDGRAIDEQFF
TRBV4-2	TRBJ2-1	many	CASSQTSGIRYNEQFF
TRBV29-1	TRBJ2-7	once	CSVEDRAGGLFEQYF
TRBV5-5	TRBJ2-5	many	CASSYGQAVGETQYF
TRBV20-1	TRBJ1-2	NA	CSARGTTGYTF
TRBV2	TRBJ2-5	many	CASSEGQSETQYF
TRBV19	TRBJ2-7	many	CASSFGASSYEQYF
TRBV4-2	TRBJ2-3	few	CASSPNQTGIVGNTDTQYF
TRBV18	TRBJ1-4	NA	CASSLGTTNEKLFF
TRBV7-2	TRBJ1-1	NA	CASSLRGQGTEAFF
TRBV9	TRBJ2-2	many	CASSVVRGGELFF
TRBV5-4	TRBJ1-2	many	CASSLARDRGGRYYGYTF
TRBV7-7	TRBJ2-1	NA	CASSQGQYNEQFF
TRBV5-6	TRBJ1-1	few	CASSLNSMNTEAFF
TRBV6-1	TRBJ1-1	many	CASSLAGNTEAFF
TRBV12-5	TRBJ2-7	many	CASGSRVYEQYF
TRBV6-5	TRBJ2-5	NA	CANSYSWNQETQYF
TRBV20-1	TRBJ1-5	NA	CSATRPQHF
TRBV20-1	TRBJ1-5	many	CSATKHEGQPQHF
TRBV7-9	TRBJ1-3	NA	CASSQMDGSGNTIYF
TRBV7-9	TRBJ2-1	many	CASSLAQLAGNNEQFF
TRBV19	TRBJ1-5	many	CASNQGGVTSNQPQHF
TRBV12-3/TRBV12-4	TRBJ2-6	medium-sized	CASKDWAGANVLTF
TRBV19	TRBJ2-1	many	CASTKEGGQFF
TRBV7-2	TRBJ2-2	NA	CASSLTGYGYTGELFF
TRBV9	TRBJ2-1	NA	CASSTGGALDEQFF
TRBV5-1	TRBJ2-3	NA	CASSLVPTSPDTQYF
TRBV20-1	TRBJ2-7	many	CSARGTGGSEQYF
TRBV15	TRBJ2-1	NA	CATSTEQGDEQFF
TRBV4-2	TRBJ2-5	many	CASSHRLKRGTSVETQYF
TRBV9	TRBJ1-5	NA	CASSEAGQPQHF
TRBV19	TRBJ1-6	NA	CASRGRGTGMSSYNSPLHF
TRBV13	TRBJ2-1	NA	CASSLRLAGIHSEQFF
TRBV10-3	TRBJ2-7	NA	CAISERASSYEQYF
TRBV19	TRBJ2-5	many	CASSMGTSAKETQYF
TRBV3-2	TRBJ2-5	many	CASSPGQGWRETQYF
TRBV19	TRBJ1-5	many	CASSPATRWSNQPQHF
TRBV27	TRBJ1-5	NA	CASSPRTGRNQPQHF
TRBV10-1	TRBJ1-6	NA	CASSHRVGSPLHF
TRBV7-1	TRBJ1-5	NA	CASSSSGRAGTGMGSQPQHF
TRBV7-2	TRBJ1-2	NA	CASSLVIAPKGYTF
TRBV5-1	TRBJ1-2	NA	CASSLAGTRNGYTF
TRBV7-2	TRBJ2-3	many	CASSLDTSTDTQYF
TRBV7-9	TRBJ1-2	NA	CASSSGIQGNYGYTF